Listed here are 9 T cell receptor beta chains from one sample, sequenced in a study of regulatory T cells in long-lasting Graves disease. Time point of the sample: newly diagnosed GD, antithyroid drugs for less than 3 months. Researchers made the TCR library from RNA that was extracted from PBMCs. Arm-PCR of CDR3 regions with iRepertoire HTBI primers generated TCR beta libraries. TCRdb used MiXCR to reprocess the multiplex PCR reads, holding one entry per CDR3 protein. The sample has about 440,000 distinct CDR3 sequences, roughly 15% seen once; the top ten hold approximately 12%. These data are also associated with another study on T cells in Graves' hyperthyroidism and ophthalmopathy.

The sequencing here drew on peripheral blood mononuclear cells (PBMCs), taken at new diagnosis, from a patient treated with antithyroid drugs. Receptor source: a woman aged 25-40 years with Graves disease.

This clonotype came up many times. The chain has TRBV2 and TRBJ2-1; 9 bases agree with TRBD1. Germline CDR1 is SNHLY and CDR2 is FYNNEI. Trimming removed 6 bases from V and 5 bases from J; junction bases left unmatched: 5. The CDR3 totals 14 residues. CDR3 protein: CASSRDREDNEQFF. DNA for the CDR3: TGTGCCAGCAGCCGGGACAGGGAAGACAATGAGCAGTTCTTC.

This clonotype was seen many times. This rearrangement joins TRBV10-3 to TRBJ2-5; D not certain. Germline lookup yields CDR1 ENHRY and CDR2 SYGVKD. CDR3 size: 14 residues. V lost 1 base to trimming and J lost 2 bases, with 8 bases between them. CDR3 region: CAISELTAQETQYF. The CDR3 DNA sequence: TGTGCCATCAGTGAGTTAACAGCGCAAGAGACCCAGTACTTC.

This clonotype was seen a handful of times. V is TRBV29-1 and J is TRBJ1-2, with 9 bases fitting TRBD1. V lost 4 bases to trimming and J lost 8 bases; unmatched junction nucleotides: 2. This CDR3 spans 11 amino acids. Germline CDR1 and CDR2: SQVTM and ANQGSEA. The CDR3 nucleotides read TGCAGCGTTGGGACAGGGGTCGGCTACACCTTC. Its translation: CSVGTGVGYTF.

In its sample, this clonotype was seen many times. A much larger clonotype is one base distant, so this may be a read error. V is TRBV7-8 and J is TRBJ2-7, with 7 bases identical to TRBD1. Per germline, CDR1 SGHVS and CDR2 FQNEAQ. This CDR3 spans 14 amino acids. The V segment lost 0 bases and the J segment 2 bases; nucleotides outside the gene matches: 1. This CDR3 reads CASSLATGPYEQYF. In DNA form, the CDR3 reads TGTGCCAGCAGCTTAGCGACAGGGCCCTACGAGCAGTACTTC.

This clonotype was detected many times. The rearrangement links TRBV7-2 to TRBJ2-7; D is possibly TRBD2 (5 bases). Germline assignment: CDR1 SGHTA and CDR2 FQGNSA. CDR3 length: 13 residues. Trimming took 6 bases from V and 3 from J, leaving 12 bases between them. This chain's CDR3 is CASSSPGNYEQYF. CDR3 bases: TGTGCCAGCAGTTCCCCGGGGAACTACGAGCAGTACTTC.

This clonotype was counted at least ten times. V and J are TRBV7-9 and TRBJ2-2, with D tentatively TRBD2 (5 bases). The CDR3 has 15 residues. Looked up from germline, CDR1 is SEHNR and CDR2 is FQNEAQ (reference sequence). The V end was cut by 4 bases, the J end by 7 bases, with 16 bases between. In DNA form, the CDR3 reads TGTGCCAGCAGCTCCGATCGAGGGATGCACGGGGAGCTGTTTTTT. Translating gives CASSSDRGMHGELFF.

The chain combines TRBV20-1 with TRBJ1-3; D perhaps matches TRBD1 (5 bases). Germline CDR1 reads DFQATT; CDR2 reads SNEGSKA (reference sequence). This CDR3 spans 13 amino acids. The V end was cut by 6 bases, the J end by 4 bases, with 13 bases between. DNA for the CDR3: TGCAGTGCCAAGGACATGTCAGGAAACACCATATATTTT. Translating gives CSAKDMSGNTIYF.

This clonotype was seen a few times. One end of the junction varies from germline; a read error may be responsible. The chain uses TRBV7-3 and TRBJ2-1; 7 nucleotides align to TRBD2. CDR1 is SGHTA, CDR2 FQGTGA, per germline. The length of the CDR3 is 14 residues. DNA for the CDR3: TGTACCAGCAGCCCAACCGGGACTACCTTAGGGCAGTTCTTC. Translated: CTSSPTGTTLGQFF. Full variable domain (missing parts from reference TRBV7-3 and TRBJ2-1): GAGVSQTPSNKVTEKGKYVELRCDPISGHTALYWYRQSLGQGPEFLIYFQGTGAADDSGLPNDRFFAVRPEGSVSTLKIQRTERGDSAVYLCTSSPTGTTLGQFFGPGTRLTVL.

The chain employs TRBV19 and TRBJ2-7; 9 nucleotides align to TRBD1. CDR3 length equals 13 residues. Germline CDR1 reads LNHDA; CDR2 reads SQIVND (reference sequence). After removal of 3 bases from V and 3 bases from J, the junction contained 0 bases not matched to a gene. CDR3 in DNA: TGTGCCAGTAGTATGGACAGGGGCTACGAGCAGTACTTC. It encodes CASSMDRGYEQYF.